This TCR beta chain was identified during a study of post-analysis software for immune sequencing data. Study-wide background: Relapsing-remitting, secondary progressive and progressive-relapsing courses of multiple sclerosis were included. Points from the study as a whole: Those samples that were prepared in the same batch co-clustered strongly by F measure. Relative to controls, patients had five TRBV segments at higher frequency, with TRBV5-6, TRBV5-1 and TRBV20-1 among these. Comparison with controls showed significantly lower normalized Chao1 diversity in multiple sclerosis patients.

Of note for this clonotype: As yet, its antigen is unknown.

Libraries were made from TCR beta cDNA, and they carried unique molecular identifiers. About 500,000 cDNA molecules were obtained per 1 to 10 million input T cells. TCRdb ran MiXCR on the PCR reads and lists one entry per CDR3 protein. The repertoire holds 820,000 or so distinct CDR3 sequences, 53% seen once, with approximately 4.5% in the top ten. This CDR3 is 14 amino acids long. V lost 7 bases and J lost 10; bases outside the gene matches: 11. This sequence was found in a girl aged 5 to 17 with multiple sclerosis. The chain links TRBV12-3 or TRBV12-4 to TRBJ2-3, with 10 nucleotides matching TRBD1. Sequencing was done on a sample of blood. The CDR3 sequence is CASTQTGGRDAQYF. In nucleotides, the CDR3 is TGTGCCAGCACCCAGACAGGGGGCAGGGATGCGCAGTATTTT.